These 15 T cell receptor beta chains were sequenced from one sample in a study of blood T cell repertoires in COVID-19. Method: immunoSEQ multiplex PCR; TCRdb's copy keeps in-frame clones and lacks some. The top ten clones hold about 4.1% of a sample with about 180,000 clones, approximately 88% of them seen once. The sequencing sample was made of peripheral blood. All receptors derive from a woman younger than 45 with acute or convalescent COVID-19.

The V and J genes are TRBV5-1 and TRBJ2-1, with D maybe TRBD2 (6 bases). The CDR3 covers 14 residues. Deletions cut 5 bases from V and 10 bases from J, with 19 bases between. The germline gives CDR1 SGHRS, CDR2 YFSETQ. The CDR3 loop reads CASSKGLALREQFF. CDR3 in DNA: TGCGCCAGCAGTAAGGGACTGGCCCTGAGGGAGCAGTTCTTC.

V gene TRBV10-3 combines with J gene TRBJ2-1; 15 bases match TRBD2. Germline loops: CDR1 ENHRY, CDR2 SYGVKD. J gave up 8 bases and V 1 base, and 12 bases lay outside the gene matches. The length of the CDR3 is 19 residues. In nucleotides, the CDR3 is TGTGCCATCAGTGAGTTAGGACTAGCGGGAGGGCCCCGGGGCGATGAGCAGTTCTTC. Its protein is CAISELGLAGGPRGDEQFF.

The genes are TRBV15 and TRBJ1-1; no definite D call. This CDR3 is 14 amino acids long. Trimming removed 4 bases at V and 1 base at J, with 10 bases between. CDR1 is LNHNV and CDR2 is YYDKDF in the germline V gene (reference sequence). CDR3: CATSNPGGNTEAFF. CDR3 nucleotides: TGTGCCACCAGCAACCCCGGAGGGAACACTGAAGCTTTCTTT.

V gene TRBV27 combines with J gene TRBJ2-6, with TRBD1 matching over 8 bases. This CDR3 spans 16 amino acids. CDR1 and CDR2 from the germline V gene are MNHEY and SMNVEV (reference sequence). V lost 7 bases and J lost 4; bases outside the gene matches: 9. The CDR3 nucleotides read TGTGCCAGCAAACGACAGGGGCTCCCGGGGGCCAACGTCCTGACTTTC. Translation gives CASKRQGLPGANVLTF.

This clone showed up just once. V and J are TRBV28 and TRBJ1-2; 9 bases fit TRBD1. Germline CDR1 is MDHEN and CDR2 is SYDVKM. V trimming: 8 bases; J trimming: 4 bases; junction bases outside the gene matches: 5. The CDR3 runs 13 residues. The CDR3 is CASRDRVSYGYTF. In DNA, the CDR3 is TGTGCCAGCCGGGACAGGGTCAGCTATGGCTACACCTTC.

The chain links TRBV6-4 to TRBJ2-1, with 10 bases fitting TRBD2. The CDR3 loop spans 11 amino acids. Germline V CDR1 and CDR2: MRHNA, SNTAGT. The junction had 0 bases not matched to a gene; V was cut back by 9 bases and J by 7 bases. The CDR3 protein is CARLAGNEQFF. As DNA, the CDR3 is TGTGCCAGACTAGCGGGGAATGAGCAGTTCTTC.

CDR3 DNA: TGTGCCAGCAGCGTAGGGGACAGGCCGTACGAGCAGTACTTC. Protein product: CASSVGDRPYEQYF. This chain uses TRBV9 with TRBJ2-7, with TRBD1 matching over 8 bases. V lost 0 bases to trimming and J lost 4 bases; unmatched junction nucleotides: 3. Germline lookup yields CDR1 SGDLS and CDR2 YYNGEE. The CDR3 runs to 14 residues.

This clone has only one observation. This sequence joins TRBV30 and TRBJ2-7; 7 nucleotides align to TRBD2. The CDR3 is made up of 15 amino acids. V lost 1 base, J lost 2 bases, and 8 bases stayed unmatched. From germline, CDR1 is GTSNPN and CDR2 SVGIG (reference sequence). CDR3 sequence: CAWSGLAGSTYEQYF. CDR3 bases: TGTGCCTGGAGTGGTTTAGCGGGCTCCACCTACGAGCAGTACTTC.

CDR3 DNA sequence: TGTGCCAGCAGTTTAGACAGAGAAGGAAACACCATATATTTT. Translated: CASSLDREGNTIYF. V gene TRBV28 combines with J gene TRBJ1-3, with TRBD1 as a possible D gene (5 bases). This CDR3 has 14 residues. Germline CDR1 MDHEN, CDR2 SYDVKM. Trimming took 2 bases from V and 4 from J, leaving 9 bases between them.

The rearrangement links TRBV10-2 to TRBJ2-7, with 9 bases matching TRBD2. This CDR3 has 13 residues. With 6 bases clipped from V and 3 bases from J, the junction kept 3 bases outside the gene matches. Germline V CDR1 and CDR2: WSHSY, SAAADI. The CDR3 region has the DNA TGCGCCAGCAGGGATAGCGGGAGCTACGAGCAGTACTTC. It codes for CASRDSGSYEQYF.

The chain uses TRBV2 and TRBJ1-1; D not certain. There are 12 residues in the CDR3. Looked up from germline, CDR1 is SNHLY and CDR2 is FYNNEI. Trimming cost V 8 bases and J 5 bases, with 12 bases left between them. This chain's CDR3 is CASPPRGTEAFF. The CDR3 DNA follows: TGTGCCAGCCCACCCCGCGGAACTGAAGCTTTCTTT.

This chain uses TRBV15 with TRBJ1-2; maybe TRBD1 (6 bases). Germline CDR1 is LNHNV and CDR2 is YYDKDF (reference sequence). The CDR3 has 14 amino acids. Between the trimmed V and J ends, which lost 3 bases and 4 bases, there was a span of 12 bases. In DNA, the CDR3 is TGTGCCACCAGCAGCGGCCGGGACATCTATGGCTACACCTTC. Amino acid sequence: CATSSGRDIYGYTF.

This sequence joins TRBV5-1 and TRBJ2-3; 15 positions match TRBD2. The CDR3 is 18 amino acids. V gave up 3 bases and J gave up 5 bases; unmatched junction bases: 10. Germline V gene lookup returns CDR1 SGHRS and CDR2 YFSETQ. The CDR3 DNA follows: TGCGCCAGCAGCTCAGGGACTAGCGGGAGGTACCCCATAGATACGCAGTATTTT. Its protein product is CASSSGTSGRYPIDTQYF. The full variable domain, completed using reference TRBV5-1 and TRBJ2-3, is KAGVTQTPRYLIKTRGQQVTLSCSPISGHRSVSWYQQTPGQGLQFLFEYFSETQRNKGNFPGRFSGRQFSNSRSEMNVSTLELGDSALYLCASSSGTSGRYPIDTQYFGPGTRLTVL.

The rearrangement joins TRBV24-1 to TRBJ2-7, with a possible D match to TRBD2 (5 bases). V dropped 5 bases and J dropped 0 bases, with 13 bases sitting between them. Looked up from germline, CDR1 is KGHDR and CDR2 is SFDVKD. The CDR3 loop spans 15 amino acids. CDR3 in DNA: TGTGCCACCAGTGTAATAGCGACTCACTCCTACGAGCAGTACTTC. Translating it yields CATSVIATHSYEQYF.

This chain uses TRBV20-1 with TRBJ2-1; 7 nucleotides align to TRBD2. V lost 3 bases, J lost 4 bases, and 6 bases stayed unmatched. This CDR3 has 14 amino acids. The germline V gene encodes CDR1 DFQATT and CDR2 SNEGSKA (reference sequence). The CDR3 region is CSASREGGYNEQFF. The CDR3 nucleotides read TGCAGTGCTAGTCGTGAGGGAGGGTACAATGAGCAGTTCTTC.